This is a list of T cell receptor beta chains from one sample in a study of lung T cells in sarcoidosis with Löfgren's syndrome. One entry per CDR3 protein, called by TCRdb with MiXCR from the reads. This sample has some 2,500 distinct CDR3 sequences; roughly 29% occur once, and the top ten carry approximately 9%. Sample: CD4+ T cells from PBMCs. These TCRs come from a human donor with sarcoidosis (Löfgren's syndrome or another form), or a control subject (not recorded which). Both conserved end residues are part of each CDR3. D genes are given only for firm matches. The size field is filled for only some rows; it gives once, few, many or a size class.

d_call j_call clone_size v_call cdr3_nt cdr3_aa
TRBD1 TRBJ2-1 many TRBV12-3/TRBV12-4 TGTGCCAGCAGTTTGGACAGGGCTGGCTCCTACAATGAGCAGTTCTTC CASSLDRAGSYNEQFF
TRBD1 TRBJ2-7 . TRBV20-1 TGCAGTGCTAGTGACAATGGGGACAGATTCTACGAGCGGTACTTC CSASDNGDRFYERYF
TRBD1 TRBJ2-3 medium-sized TRBV3-1 TGTGCCAGCAGCCAAAGGGGGCCAGATACGCAGTATTTT CASSQRGPDTQYF
. TRBJ2-3 medium-sized TRBV15 TGTGCCACCAGCAGCTACAGGGCCCTCTTGGCGGGGAGTTGGGATACGCAGTATTTT CATSSYRALLAGSWDTQYF
. TRBJ1-6 many TRBV2 TGTGCCAGCAGCAACCGGGGCCTCGAACAACCCCTCCACTTT CASSNRGLEQPLHF
. TRBJ1-1 medium-sized TRBV18 TGTGCCTCCCGGACGGGCACCTCCACTGAAGCTTTCTTT CASRTGTSTEAFF
TRBD2 TRBJ2-3 . TRBV27 TGCGCCAGCAGTTTCCGGCTAGCGGGAGATCCGCAGTATTTT CASSFRLAGDPQYF
. TRBJ1-2 medium-sized TRBV20-1 TGCAGTGCTTTTCCCCCGGGACCGCCGATCCTATACACCTTC CSAFPPGPPILYTF
. TRBJ2-7 large TRBV28 TGTGCCAGCAGGGGAATGGGCAGGTCCTACGAGCAGTACTTC CASRGMGRSYEQYF
. TRBJ2-5 medium-sized TRBV19 TGTGCCAAGAGGACGTATCAAGAGACCCAGTACTTC CAKRTYQETQYF
. TRBJ1-5 medium-sized TRBV10-3 TGTGCCAGCCAAGCCGGCAAGGATCAGCCCCAGCATTTT CASQAGKDQPQHF
. TRBJ2-3 many TRBV7-3 TGTGCCAGCAGCTTCACAGGGGATACGCAGTATTTT CASSFTGDTQYF
TRBD1 TRBJ1-1 hyperexpanded TRBV28 TGTGCCAGCAGTTTACCTACAGGGGGAATAGCTGAAGCTTTCTTT CASSLPTGGIAEAFF
. TRBJ2-4 medium-sized TRBV2 TGTGCCAGCAGTGAAGGGCAGGGAGCCAAAAACATTCAGTACTTC CASSEGQGAKNIQYF
TRBD2 TRBJ2-5 medium-sized TRBV28 TGTGCCAGCAGTTTGACCAGGGGAGGGACTAGCGGGAGGCAGGAGACCCAGTACTTC CASSLTRGGTSGRQETQYF
TRBD2 TRBJ2-3 medium-sized TRBV10-3 TGTGCCATCAGTGTGAGCGGGGATAGCACAGATACGCAGTATTTT CAISVSGDSTDTQYF
. TRBJ1-1 medium-sized TRBV20-1 TGCAGTGCTAGGAGGAACACTGAAGCTTTCTTT CSARRNTEAFF
. TRBJ2-4 medium-sized TRBV3-1 TGTGCCAGCAGCCAAGAACTTCGGCTAGGGACCATTCAGTACTTC CASSQELRLGTIQYF
TRBD2 TRBJ2-3 medium-sized TRBV11-2 TGTGCCAGCAGACAAACTCCCACTAGCGGGAGTCGTTTCACAGATACGCAGTATTTT CASRQTPTSGSRFTDTQYF
. TRBJ2-3 many TRBV12-3/TRBV12-4 TGTGCCAGCAGTTTAATCCACACAGATACGCAGTATTTT CASSLIHTDTQYF
. TRBJ2-1 large TRBV27 TGTGCCAGCAGTTTGCAGGTACTACCGTCCTACAATGAGCAGTTCTTC CASSLQVLPSYNEQFF
TRBD1 TRBJ1-4 medium-sized TRBV19 TGTGCCAGTACCGAACAGGGGTTCGATGAAAAACTGTTTTTT CASTEQGFDEKLFF
TRBD2 TRBJ2-2 medium-sized TRBV7-9 TGTGCCAGCAGCGCTAGCGGGACGGGAACCGGGGAGCTGTTTTTT CASSASGTGTGELFF
. TRBJ2-7 . TRBV28 TGTGCCAGCAGGGGAATGGGCAGGCCCTACGGGCAGTACTTC CASRGMGRPYGQYF
. TRBJ1-1 few TRBV15 TGTACCACCAGCTCCTCAGCCCAAGCTTTCTTT CTTSSSAQAFF
TRBD1 TRBJ1-1 . TRBV28 TGTGCCGGCAGTTTATTAGGGGGCAGAAACACTGAAGCTTTCTTT CAGSLLGGRNTEAFF
. TRBJ2-5 medium-sized TRBV5-4 TGTGCCAGCAGCTTGGGGGACGGGAGCCCTAACCAAGAGACCCAGTACTTC CASSLGDGSPNQETQYF
. TRBJ1-2 . TRBV20-1 TGCAGTGCTAGAAAGAGTTACCCGACAATTGGCTATGGCTACACCTTC CSARKSYPTIGYGYTF
. TRBJ2-7 medium-sized TRBV3-1 TGTGCCAGCAGCCAAGATTCCAGGGCTACCTACGAGCAGTACTTC CASSQDSRATYEQYF
TRBD2 TRBJ2-3 medium-sized TRBV4-1 TGCGCCAGCAGCCAAGTTAATATGGGACTAGATTTCACAGATACGCAGTATTTT CASSQVNMGLDFTDTQYF
TRBD2 TRBJ2-7 . TRBV20-1 TGCGGTGTCGGGACTAGCGGGAGGCTAAGCTCCTACGAGCAGTACTTC CGVGTSGRLSSYEQYF
. TRBJ2-1 . TRBV6-5 TGTGCCAGCGGTTACTGGGACTCACAGGCCTACAATGAGCAGTTCTTC CASGYWDSQAYNEQFF
TRBD1 TRBJ1-2 . TRBV2 TGTGCCGGCAGTGAGAACAGGGGGTCTGGCTACACCTTC CAGSENRGSGYTF
. TRBJ2-1 . TRBV29-1 TGCAGCGTTGACTTTGCGGGAAACGAACAGTTCTTC CSVDFAGNEQFF
. TRBJ1-5 medium-sized TRBV7-2 TGTGCCAGCATCAGGGACGTAAATCAGCCCCAGCATTTT CASIRDVNQPQHF
. TRBJ1-1 medium-sized TRBV10-3 TGTGCCTCTAATAGCAATAATGTCTCTGAAGCTTTCTTT CASNSNNVSEAFF
. TRBJ1-1 medium-sized TRBV5-4 TGTGCCAGCAGCTTGGACGTCGGTGAAGCTTTCTTT CASSLDVGEAFF
. TRBJ2-4 many TRBV12-3/TRBV12-4 TGTGCCAGCAGTTCTACCCGAAACATTCAGTACTTC CASSSTRNIQYF
. TRBJ1-6 medium-sized TRBV28 TGTGCCAGCACGGGGAGCTCCTATAATTCACCCCTCCACTTT CASTGSSYNSPLHF
TRBD2 TRBJ2-3 large TRBV27 TGTGCCAGCAGTCGACCGGGACTAGCTACAGATACGCAGTATTTT CASSRPGLATDTQYF
. TRBJ1-5 few TRBV6-1 TGTGCCACAAAGACAGAGAACAATCAGCCCCAGCATTTT CATKTENNQPQHF
TRBD2 TRBJ2-3 medium-sized TRBV20-1 TGCAGTGCTAGCGGGAGGGCCCGGTCATCATCAGATACGCAGTATTTT CSASGRARSSSDTQYF